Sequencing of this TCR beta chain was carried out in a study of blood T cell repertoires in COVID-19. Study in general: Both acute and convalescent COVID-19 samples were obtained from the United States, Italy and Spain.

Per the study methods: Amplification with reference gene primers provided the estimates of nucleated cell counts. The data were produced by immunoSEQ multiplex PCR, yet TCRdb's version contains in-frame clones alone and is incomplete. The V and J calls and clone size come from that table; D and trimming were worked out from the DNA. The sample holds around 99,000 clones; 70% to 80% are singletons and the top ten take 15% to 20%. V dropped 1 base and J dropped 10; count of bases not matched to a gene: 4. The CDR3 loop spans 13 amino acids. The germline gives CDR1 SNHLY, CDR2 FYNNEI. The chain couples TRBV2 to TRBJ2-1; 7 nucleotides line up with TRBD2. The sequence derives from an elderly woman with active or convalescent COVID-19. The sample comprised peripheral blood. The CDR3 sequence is CASSEGLADEQFF. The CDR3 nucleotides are TGTGCCAGCAGTGAAGGACTAGCAGACGAGCAGTTCTTC.